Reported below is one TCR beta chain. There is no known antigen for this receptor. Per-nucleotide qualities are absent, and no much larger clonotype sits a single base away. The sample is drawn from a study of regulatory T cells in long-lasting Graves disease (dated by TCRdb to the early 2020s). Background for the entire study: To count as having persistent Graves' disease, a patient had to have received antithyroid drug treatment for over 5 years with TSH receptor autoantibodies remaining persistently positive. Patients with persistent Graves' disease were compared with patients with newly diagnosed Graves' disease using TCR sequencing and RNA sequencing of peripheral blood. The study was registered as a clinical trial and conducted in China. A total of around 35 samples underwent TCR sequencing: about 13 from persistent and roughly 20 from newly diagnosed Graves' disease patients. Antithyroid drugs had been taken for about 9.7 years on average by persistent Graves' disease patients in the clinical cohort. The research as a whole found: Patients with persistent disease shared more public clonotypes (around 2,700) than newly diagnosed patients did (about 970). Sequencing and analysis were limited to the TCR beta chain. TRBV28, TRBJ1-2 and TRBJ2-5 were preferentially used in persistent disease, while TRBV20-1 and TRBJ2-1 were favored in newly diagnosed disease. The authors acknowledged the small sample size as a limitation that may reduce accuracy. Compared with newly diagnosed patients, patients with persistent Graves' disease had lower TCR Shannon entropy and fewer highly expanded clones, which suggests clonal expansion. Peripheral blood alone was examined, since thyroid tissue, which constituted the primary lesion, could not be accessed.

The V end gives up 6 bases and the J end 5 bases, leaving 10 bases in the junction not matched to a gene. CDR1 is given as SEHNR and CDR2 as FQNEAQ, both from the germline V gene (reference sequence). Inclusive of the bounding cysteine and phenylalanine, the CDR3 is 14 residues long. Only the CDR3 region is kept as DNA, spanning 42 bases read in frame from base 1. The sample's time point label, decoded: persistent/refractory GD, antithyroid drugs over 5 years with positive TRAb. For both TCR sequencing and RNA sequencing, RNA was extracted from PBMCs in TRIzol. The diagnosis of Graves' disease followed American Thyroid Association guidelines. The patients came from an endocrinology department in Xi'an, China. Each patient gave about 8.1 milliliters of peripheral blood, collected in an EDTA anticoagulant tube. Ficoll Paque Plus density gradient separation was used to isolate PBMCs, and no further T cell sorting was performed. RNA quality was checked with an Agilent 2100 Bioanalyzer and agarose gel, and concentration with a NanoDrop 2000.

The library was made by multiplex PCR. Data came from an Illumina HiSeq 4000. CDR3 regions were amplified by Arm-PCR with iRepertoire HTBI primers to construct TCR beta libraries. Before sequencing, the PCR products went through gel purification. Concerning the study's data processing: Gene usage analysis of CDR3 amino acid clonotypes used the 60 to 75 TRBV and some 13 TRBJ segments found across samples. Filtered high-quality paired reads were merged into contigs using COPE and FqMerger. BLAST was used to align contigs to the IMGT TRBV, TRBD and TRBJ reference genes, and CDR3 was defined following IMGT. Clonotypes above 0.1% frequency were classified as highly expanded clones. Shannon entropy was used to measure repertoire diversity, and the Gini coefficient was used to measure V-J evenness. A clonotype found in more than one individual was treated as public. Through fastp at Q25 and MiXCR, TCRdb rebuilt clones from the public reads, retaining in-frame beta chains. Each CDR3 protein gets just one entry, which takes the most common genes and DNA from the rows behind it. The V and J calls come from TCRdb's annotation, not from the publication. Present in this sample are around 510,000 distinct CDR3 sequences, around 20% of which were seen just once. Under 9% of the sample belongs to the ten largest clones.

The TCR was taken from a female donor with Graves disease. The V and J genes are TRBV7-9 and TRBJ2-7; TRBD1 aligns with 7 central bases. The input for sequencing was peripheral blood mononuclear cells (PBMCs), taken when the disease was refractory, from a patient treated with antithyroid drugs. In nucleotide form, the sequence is TGTGCCAGCAGACCACAGGGGTTCGAGCACGAGCAGTACTTC. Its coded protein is CASRPQGFEHEQYF.